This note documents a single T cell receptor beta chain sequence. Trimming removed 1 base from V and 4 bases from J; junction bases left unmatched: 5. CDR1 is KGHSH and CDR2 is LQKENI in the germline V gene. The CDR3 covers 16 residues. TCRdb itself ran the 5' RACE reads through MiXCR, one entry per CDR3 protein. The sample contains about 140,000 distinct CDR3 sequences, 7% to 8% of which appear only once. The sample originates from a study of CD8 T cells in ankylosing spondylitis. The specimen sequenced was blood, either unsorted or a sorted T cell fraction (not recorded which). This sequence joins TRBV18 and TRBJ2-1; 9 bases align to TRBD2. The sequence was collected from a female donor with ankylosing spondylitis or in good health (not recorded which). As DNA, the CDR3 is TGTGCCAGCTCACCACGCGAGCGGGGGGCTTACAATGAGCAGTTCTTC. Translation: CASSPRERGAYNEQFF.